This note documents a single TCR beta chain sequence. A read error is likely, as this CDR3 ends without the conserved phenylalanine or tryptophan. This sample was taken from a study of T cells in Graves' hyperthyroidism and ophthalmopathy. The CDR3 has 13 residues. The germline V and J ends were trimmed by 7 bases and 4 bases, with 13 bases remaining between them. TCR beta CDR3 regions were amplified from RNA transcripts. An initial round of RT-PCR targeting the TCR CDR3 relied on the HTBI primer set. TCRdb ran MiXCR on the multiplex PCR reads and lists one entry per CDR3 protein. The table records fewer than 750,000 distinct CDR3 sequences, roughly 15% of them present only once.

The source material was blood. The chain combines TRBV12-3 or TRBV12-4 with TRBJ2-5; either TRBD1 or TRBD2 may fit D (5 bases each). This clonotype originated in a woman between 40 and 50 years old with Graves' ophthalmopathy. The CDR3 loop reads CASTGTRRETQYL. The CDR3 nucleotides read TGTGCCAGCACCGGGACGAGGCGAGAGACCCAGTACCTC.